The rows below give T cell receptor beta chains drawn from one sample of a study of blood T cell repertoires in COVID-19. Method: immunoSEQ multiplex PCR; TCRdb's copy keeps in-frame clones and lacks some. The sample shows roughly 73,000 clones, 88% of them seen only once. Material for sequencing was peripheral blood. The receptors were sampled from a human donor in a cohort sampled during active COVID-19. Each CDR3 is given with its conserved first and last residue. A D gene is named only where the DNA matches it firmly. Not all rows give a size; the values are once, few, many and, for expanded clones, a class.

V: TRBV7-9; size: -; J: TRBJ1-2; D: -; length: 13; CDR3: CASSLAVGGGYTF; DNA: TGTGCCAGCAGCTTAGCAGTGGGGGGAGGCTACACCTTC
V: TRBV28; size: once; J: TRBJ1-1; D: -; length: 11; CDR3: CASSLQGEAFF; DNA: TGTGCCAGCAGTTTACAGGGTGAAGCTTTCTTT
V: TRBV7-9; size: -; J: TRBJ2-1; D: -; length: 12; CDR3: CASSLFDNEQFF; DNA: TGTGCCAGCAGCCTGTTTGACAATGAGCAGTTCTTC
V: TRBV6-6; size: -; J: TRBJ2-2; D: -; length: 14; CDR3: CASSYNQITGELFF; DNA: TGTGCCAGCAGTTACAACCAGATCACCGGGGAGCTGTTTTTT
V: TRBV11-2; size: -; J: TRBJ2-2; D: -; length: 15; CDR3: CASSLGGPNTGELFF; DNA: TGTGCCAGCAGCTTAGGCGGCCCCAACACCGGGGAGCTGTTTTTT
V: TRBV10-3; size: -; J: TRBJ1-1; D: -; length: 12; CDR3: CAISPQNTEAFF; DNA: TGTGCCATCAGCCCACAGAACACTGAAGCTTTCTTT
V: TRBV7-3; size: -; J: TRBJ1-5; D: TRBD1; length: 14; CDR3: CASSATGGGQPQHF; DNA: TGTGCCAGCAGCGCGACAGGGGGAGGTCAGCCCCAGCATTTT
V: TRBV12-3/TRBV12-4; size: -; J: TRBJ1-2; D: TRBD1; length: 13; CDR3: CASRGTGRDGYTF; DNA: TGTGCCAGCAGGGGGACAGGGAGAGATGGCTACACCTTC
V: TRBV15; size: few; J: TRBJ2-6; D: TRBD1; length: 16; CDR3: CATSREQGSGANVLTF; DNA: TGTGCCACCAGCAGGGAACAGGGGTCTGGGGCCAACGTCCTGACTTTC
V: TRBV7-9; size: -; J: TRBJ1-2; D: -; length: 13; CDR3: CASSLESQSGYTF; DNA: TGTGCCAGCAGCTTAGAATCTCAGTCCGGCTACACCTTC
V: TRBV5-6; size: once; J: TRBJ2-1; D: TRBD2; length: 15; CDR3: CASSTAGLAFNEQFF; DNA: TGTGCCAGCAGCACCGCCGGACTAGCATTCAATGAGCAGTTCTTC
V: TRBV19; size: -; J: TRBJ1-2; D: -; length: 14; CDR3: CASSPGQTNYGYTF; DNA: TGTGCCAGTAGTCCCGGACAAACAAACTATGGCTACACCTTC
V: TRBV19; size: -; J: TRBJ2-1; D: TRBD2; length: 15; CDR3: CASSIPGLDPNEQFF; DNA: TGTGCCAGTAGTATCCCAGGACTAGACCCCAATGAGCAGTTCTTC
V: TRBV19; size: -; J: TRBJ2-2; D: TRBD1; length: 17; CDR3: CASSSHRDRGVTGELFF; DNA: TGTGCCAGTAGTTCTCACCGGGACAGGGGAGTTACCGGGGAGCTGTTTTTT
V: TRBV18; size: -; J: TRBJ2-7; D: TRBD2; length: 14; CDR3: CASSPGGTSYEQYF; DNA: TGTGCCAGCTCACCGGGGGGGACCTCATACGAGCAGTACTTC
V: TRBV7-9; size: -; J: TRBJ1-1; D: TRBD1; length: 14; CDR3: CASSLGQGDPEAFF; DNA: TGTGCCAGCAGCTTAGGACAGGGAGACCCTGAAGCTTTCTTT
V: TRBV9; size: -; J: TRBJ2-1; D: -; length: 16; CDR3: CASRPPGDGPYNEQFF; DNA: TGTGCCAGCAGACCTCCTGGAGATGGCCCCTACAATGAGCAGTTCTTC
V: TRBV27; size: -; J: TRBJ2-5; D: TRBD2; length: 15; CDR3: CASSLELAGPSAQYF; DNA: TGTGCCAGCAGTTTAGAACTAGCGGGCCCTTCCGCCCAGTACTTC
V: TRBV6-5; size: -; J: TRBJ2-1; D: TRBD2; length: 15; CDR3: CASRAGLAGGNEQFF; DNA: TGTGCCAGCAGAGCCGGACTAGCGGGAGGGAATGAGCAGTTCTTC
V: TRBV2; size: -; J: TRBJ2-1; D: -; length: 14; CDR3: CASRRGEGHNEQFF; DNA: TGTGCCAGCAGGAGGGGGGAGGGCCACAATGAGCAGTTCTTC
V: TRBV7-9; size: -; J: TRBJ2-2; D: -; length: 17; CDR3: CASSPPYRLTNTGELFF; DNA: TGTGCCAGCAGCCCCCCTTATAGACTTACCAACACCGGGGAGCTGTTTTTT
V: TRBV7-9; size: -; J: TRBJ2-7; D: TRBD2; length: 14; CDR3: CASSVQGLAYEQYF; DNA: TGTGCCAGCAGCGTCCAAGGACTAGCGTACGAGCAGTACTTC
V: TRBV4-1; size: -; J: TRBJ1-6; D: -; length: 14; CDR3: CASSSTGMNSPLHF; DNA: TGCGCCAGCAGTTCCACAGGGATGAATTCACCCCTCCACTTT
V: TRBV5-6; size: -; J: TRBJ2-1; D: TRBD1; length: 12; CDR3: CASSHRGVEQFF; DNA: TGTGCCAGCAGCCACAGGGGGGTCGAGCAGTTCTTC
V: TRBV10-2; size: -; J: TRBJ2-7; D: -; length: 13; CDR3: CASSETPQGEQYF; DNA: TGCGCCAGCAGTGAGACCCCCCAGGGCGAGCAGTACTTC
V: TRBV5-1; size: -; J: TRBJ2-7; D: -; length: 15; CDR3: CASSLTTGYLYEQYF; DNA: TGCGCCAGCAGCTTGACCACGGGGTACCTCTACGAGCAGTACTTC
V: TRBV7-9; size: once; J: TRBJ2-3; D: TRBD1; length: 16; CDR3: CASSSPQGWGTDTQYF; DNA: TGTGCCAGCAGCTCTCCACAGGGGTGGGGCACAGATACGCAGTATTTT
V: TRBV6-2/TRBV6-3; size: once; J: TRBJ2-7; D: -; length: 14; CDR3: CASSYSIGAYEQYF; DNA: TGTGCCAGCAGTTACTCTATCGGGGCCTACGAGCAGTACTTC
V: TRBV6-4; size: -; J: TRBJ2-1; D: -; length: 13; CDR3: CASSATPYNEQFF; DNA: TGTGCCAGCAGTGCCACTCCCTACAATGAGCAGTTCTTC
V: TRBV7-9; size: -; J: TRBJ2-1; D: -; length: 11; CDR3: CASSLQNEQFF; DNA: TGTGCCAGCAGCTTACAGAATGAGCAGTTCTTC
V: TRBV19; size: -; J: TRBJ2-5; D: TRBD2; length: 14; CDR3: CASSIAGGGETQYF; DNA: TGTGCCAGTAGTATAGCGGGAGGGGGGGAGACCCAGTACTTC
V: TRBV6-6; size: -; J: TRBJ2-7; D: -; length: 14; CDR3: CASSWVGEGDEQYF; DNA: TGTGCCAGCAGTTGGGTCGGGGAAGGAGACGAGCAGTACTTC
V: TRBV5-1; size: -; J: TRBJ1-4; D: -; length: 15; CDR3: CASSPVGREDEKLFF; DNA: TGCGCCAGCAGCCCGGTTGGGAGGGAGGATGAAAAACTGTTTTTT
V: TRBV19; size: -; J: TRBJ2-7; D: -; length: 15; CDR3: CASSIGTGSSYEQYF; DNA: TGTGCCAGTAGTATAGGGACGGGGAGCTCCTACGAGCAGTACTTC
V: TRBV7-2; size: -; J: TRBJ2-3; D: -; length: 15; CDR3: CASSLAWSVTDTQYF; DNA: TGTGCCAGCAGCTTGGCATGGTCTGTCACAGATACGCAGTATTTT
V: TRBV11-2; size: -; J: TRBJ2-7; D: TRBD2; length: 14; CDR3: CASSLTSGIYEQYF; DNA: TGTGCCAGCAGCTTGACTAGCGGGATCTACGAGCAGTACTTC
V: TRBV3-1/TRBV3-2; size: -; J: TRBJ2-1; D: TRBD2; length: 16; CDR3: CASSHASAGGGREQFF; DNA: TGTGCCAGCAGCCATGCTTCAGCGGGAGGAGGGCGTGAGCAGTTCTTC
V: TRBV25-1; size: -; J: TRBJ2-3; D: -; length: 14; CDR3: CASSETGSTDTQYF; DNA: TGTGCCAGCAGTGAAACAGGTAGCACAGATACGCAGTATTTT
V: TRBV5-1; size: -; J: TRBJ2-1; D: TRBD2; length: 16; CDR3: CASSLGGTSSYNEQFF; DNA: TGCGCCAGCAGCTTGGGTGGGACTAGCTCCTACAATGAGCAGTTCTTC
V: TRBV21-1; size: -; J: TRBJ2-3; D: -; length: 17; CDR3: CASILLLGGRWTDTQYF; DNA: TGTGCCAGCATCCTCCTCCTGGGGGGGAGGTGGACAGATACGCAGTATTTT
V: TRBV3-1/TRBV3-2; size: -; J: TRBJ2-5; D: -; length: 13; CDR3: CASSLGTSETQYF; DNA: TGTGCCAGCAGCCTTGGGACTTCAGAGACCCAGTACTTC
V: TRBV10-3; size: -; J: TRBJ1-2; D: -; length: 12; CDR3: CAISEGSYGYTF; DNA: TGTGCCATCAGTGAGGGCAGCTATGGCTACACCTTC
V: TRBV20-1; size: -; J: TRBJ2-1; D: TRBD2; length: 11; CDR3: CSAPTSVGQFF; DNA: TGCAGTGCCCCTACTAGCGTCGGGCAGTTCTTC
V: TRBV10-2; size: -; J: TRBJ1-1; D: -; length: 12; CDR3: CATATAGKEAFF; DNA: TGCGCCACCGCTACAGCGGGTAAGGAAGCTTTCTTT
V: TRBV6-6; size: -; J: TRBJ2-7; D: TRBD2; length: 15; CDR3: CASNGLAGISYEQYF; DNA: TGTGCCAGCAACGGACTAGCGGGAATCTCCTACGAGCAGTACTTC
V: TRBV10-3; size: -; J: TRBJ2-7; D: TRBD1; length: 16; CDR3: CAISGPGQGSSYEQYF; DNA: TGTGCCATCAGCGGCCCAGGACAGGGCAGCTCCTACGAGCAGTACTTC
V: TRBV3-1/TRBV3-2; size: -; J: TRBJ2-4; D: TRBD1; length: 15; CDR3: CASSRDRVTKNIQYF; DNA: TGTGCCAGCAGCCGGGACAGGGTCACCAAAAACATTCAGTACTTC
V: TRBV29-1; size: -; J: TRBJ1-2; D: -; length: 12; CDR3: CSVEGPNYGYTF; DNA: TGCAGCGTTGAGGGCCCTAACTATGGCTACACCTTC
V: TRBV5-1; size: -; J: TRBJ1-2; D: -; length: 13; CDR3: CASSFPQGYGYTF; DNA: TGCGCCAGCAGCTTCCCACAGGGCTATGGCTACACCTTC
V: TRBV29-1; size: -; J: TRBJ2-1; D: TRBD1; length: 13; CDR3: CSVPGQGHLKQFF; DNA: TGCAGCGTCCCGGGACAGGGCCACCTTAAGCAGTTCTTC
V: TRBV10-2; size: -; J: TRBJ2-3; D: TRBD2; length: 16; CDR3: CASSEGRDYSTDTQYF; DNA: TGCGCCAGCAGTGAGGGAAGGGACTATAGCACAGATACGCAGTATTTT
V: TRBV5-8; size: -; J: TRBJ2-7; D: -; length: 13; CDR3: CASSQWEWGEQYF; DNA: TGTGCCAGCAGTCAATGGGAGTGGGGCGAGCAGTACTTC
V: TRBV29-1; size: -; J: TRBJ1-1; D: TRBD1; length: 15; CDR3: CSVSQGFGWNTEAFF; DNA: TGCAGCGTCTCACAGGGGTTCGGATGGAACACTGAAGCTTTCTTT
V: TRBV7-6; size: -; J: TRBJ1-3; D: TRBD1; length: 15; CDR3: CASSWTGGIGDTIYF; DNA: TGTGCCAGCAGCTGGACAGGGGGCATTGGGGACACCATATATTTT
V: TRBV28; size: -; J: TRBJ2-6; D: -; length: 17; CDR3: CASSLRRQSSGANVLTF; DNA: TGTGCCAGCAGTTTACGGCGACAGTCCTCTGGGGCCAACGTCCTGACTTTC
V: TRBV11-2; size: -; J: TRBJ1-4; D: -; length: 12; CDR3: CASSLDQGKLFF; DNA: TGTGCCAGCAGCTTAGATCAGGGGAAACTGTTTTTT
V: TRBV10-1; size: -; J: TRBJ2-1; D: TRBD2; length: 13; CDR3: CASSYGLEGEQFF; DNA: TGCGCCAGCAGCTACGGACTAGAAGGGGAGCAGTTCTTC